Shown below are 10 T cell receptor beta chains from a single sample sequenced in a study of blood T cell repertoires in COVID-19. Using immunoSEQ multiplex PCR, the repertoire was profiled, and TCRdb retains in-frame clones only, with some absent. This sample carries some 66,000 clones, over 80% of them seen once, and the ten largest clones take 6% to 8%. The sample consisted of peripheral blood. These receptors originate from a human donor in a cohort sampled during active COVID-19.

CDR3 sequence: CASSLWGGGNNQPQHF. CDR3 nucleotides: TGTGCCAGCAGTTTATGGGGAGGGGGAAACAATCAGCCCCAGCATTTT. This chain joins TRBV28 and TRBJ1-5, with D possibly TRBD1 on 6 matching bases. V shed 0 bases and J shed 3 bases, with 12 bases lying between them. This CDR3 spans 16 amino acids. In germline, CDR1 is MDHEN, CDR2 SYDVKM.

This sequence joins TRBV6-5 and TRBJ2-7; the match to TRBD2 covers 9 bases. The CDR3 runs to 16 residues. CDR1 is MNHEY, CDR2 SVGAGI, per germline. Trimming at V came to 4 bases and at J to 3 bases, leaving 10 bases not matched to a gene. CDR3: CASSFLSGRSHYEQYF. The CDR3 DNA follows: TGTGCCAGCAGTTTCCTAAGCGGGAGGTCACACTACGAGCAGTACTTC.

About this clone: Other DNA sequences in the same sample also yield this CDR3. CDR3 DNA: TGTGCCAGCAGCAGTTCGAACGAGCAGTACTTC. Translating it yields CASSSSNEQYF. The chain employs TRBV2 and TRBJ2-7; D gene uncertain. The germline V gene encodes CDR1 SNHLY and CDR2 FYNNEI. With 6 bases removed from V and 5 bases from J, the gap between germline ends came to 8 bases. The CDR3 totals 11 residues. The full variable domain, completed using reference TRBV2 and TRBJ2-7, is EPEVTQTPSHQVTQMGQEVILRCVPISNHLYFYWYRQILGQKVEFLVSFYNNEISEKSEIFDDQFSVERPDGSNFTLKIRSTKLEDSAMYFCASSSSNEQYFGPGTRLTVT.

The chain is built from TRBV7-2 and TRBJ2-7; D call uncertain. Trimming shortened V by 1 base and J by 3 bases, and 13 bases separated the two germline ends. Per the germline V gene, CDR1 is SGHTA and CDR2 is FQGNSA. CDR3 size: 15 residues. In nucleotides, the CDR3 is TGTGCCAGCAGCTTAGTTCCGGAAACGGGCTACGAGCAGTACTTC. Encoded protein: CASSLVPETGYEQYF.

This chain connects TRBV10-3 to TRBJ2-3; perhaps TRBD1 as D (6 bases). The CDR3 totals 15 residues. V was clipped by 3 bases and J by 1 base, with 11 bases between them. CDR1 is ENHRY and CDR2 is SYGVKD in the germline V gene. This chain's CDR3 is CAISDRTVGTDTQYF. DNA of the CDR3: TGTGCCATCAGTGACAGGACAGTTGGCACAGATACGCAGTATTTT.

The genes are TRBV14 and TRBJ2-1; tentatively, D is TRBD1 (5 bases). The length of the CDR3 is 15 residues. Germline CDR1 SGHDN, CDR2 FVKESK. V lost 4 bases, J lost 4 bases, and 14 bases lay in between. CDR3 in amino acids: CASSRPGFQYNEQFF. The CDR3 DNA follows: TGTGCCAGCAGCCGGCCAGGGTTTCAATACAATGAGCAGTTCTTC.

This sequence joins TRBV5-1 and TRBJ2-7, with a tentative D call TRBD1 (6 bases). Germline values: CDR1 SGHRS, CDR2 YFSETQ. CDR3 size: 13 residues. Between the trimmed V and J ends, which lost 4 bases and 0 bases, there was a span of 8 bases. CDR3 loop: CASSRDISYEQYF. CDR3 in DNA: TGCGCCAGCAGCCGGGACATCTCCTACGAGCAGTACTTC. Complete variable domain (other parts from reference TRBV5-1 and TRBJ2-7): KAGVTQTPRYLIKTRGQQVTLSCSPISGHRSVSWYQQTPGQGLQFLFEYFSETQRNKGNFPGRFSGRQFSNSRSEMNVSTLELGDSALYLCASSRDISYEQYFGPGTRLTVT.

The rearrangement joins TRBV28 to TRBJ1-2; TRBD1 matches 8 bases. The V gene end was trimmed by 6 bases and the J gene end by 4 bases; junction bases not matched to a gene: 7. This CDR3 has 14 residues. The germline gives CDR1 MDHEN, CDR2 SYDVKM. The CDR3 sequence is CASSQQGETYGYTF. CDR3 DNA: TGTGCCAGCAGCCAACAGGGGGAGACCTATGGCTACACCTTC.

This clone has just a few counts. The chain employs TRBV11-2 and TRBJ2-5; D is possibly TRBD1 (5 bases). Trimming pared 5 bases from V and 0 bases from J, leaving 16 bases between. Germline V lookup: CDR1 SGHAT, CDR2 FQNNGV. This CDR3 has 16 amino acids. Here the CDR3 DNA reads TGTGCCAGCAGCCCAAGGGGTACCGGGCACCAAGAGACCCAGTACTTC. This translates into CASSPRGTGHQETQYF.

The V call is TRBV10-2, the J call TRBJ2-7; D remains unclear. Germline-derived CDR1 and CDR2 are WSHSY and SAAADI. There are 13 residues in the CDR3. Trimming shortened V by 2 bases and J by 3 bases, and 8 bases separated the two germline ends. The DNA for the CDR3 is TGCGCCAGCAGTGAGGTTTCTTACTACGAGCAGTACTTC. It is translated as CASSEVSYYEQYF.